This section outlines one T cell receptor beta chain sequence together with its context. Its antigen is unidentified. These data originate in a study of cytomegalovirus exposure and HLA in healthy donors. Points from the study as a whole: Reports described diagnosis of cytomegalovirus status by the classifier as highly specific and sensitive. Associated with cytomegalovirus, according to the listing, were around 160 TCR beta chains. It was confirmed in vitro that a few of the CMV-associated chains were specific for CMV antigens.

Clones were sequenced by immunoSEQ multiplex PCR, and TCRdb holds only the in-frame ones, with some missing. Of roughly 59,000 clones listed, approximately 95% are singletons. This CDR3 has 14 amino acids. J gave up 0 bases and V 7 bases, and 4 bases lay outside the gene matches. CDR1 SGHVS and CDR2 FQNEAQ come from the germline V gene. The rearrangement joins TRBV7-8 to TRBJ1-1, with 8 bases that match TRBD1. The TCR originated in a woman between 18 and 29 years old in good health and CMV-seropositive. The sample consisted of PBMCs. The DNA of the CDR3 is TGTGCCAGCACCGACAGGGGAATGAACACTGAAGCTTTCTTT. It translates to CASTDRGMNTEAFF. The full variable domain, its missing parts supplied by reference TRBV7-8 and TRBJ1-1, is GAGVSQSPRYKVAKRGQDVALRCDPISGHVSLFWYQQALGQGPEFLTYFQNEAQLDKSGLPSDRFFAERPEGSVSTLKIQRTQQEDSAVYLCASTDRGMNTEAFFGQGTRLTVV.